These T cell receptor beta chains were read from a single sample in a study of cytomegalovirus exposure and HLA in healthy donors. The data were produced by immunoSEQ multiplex PCR, yet TCRdb's version contains in-frame clones alone and is incomplete. The data contain more than 80,000 clones, around 79% of them singletons. Sequencing was done on a sample of PBMCs. These receptor sequences come from a man in his fifties or sixties in good health and CMV-seronegative. Each CDR3 is given with its conserved first and last residue.

CDR3	V	J
CASSPGAPDYNEQFF	TRBV18	TRBJ2-1
CASTTWQNTEAFF	TRBV19	TRBJ1-1
CASSKPRQGTYEQYF	TRBV7-2	TRBJ2-7
CASSLRGQAKNEQFF	TRBV5-8	TRBJ2-1
CASSLAYSPSSYNEQFF	TRBV5-5	TRBJ2-1
CASSLWLRGGSGNTIYF	TRBV7-2	TRBJ1-3
CASSAQGTARYTF	TRBV25-1	TRBJ1-2
CASSFTPLETKEQYF	TRBV5-1	TRBJ2-7
CAISIYSAGGPTDTQYF	TRBV10-3	TRBJ2-3
CASSPLSTGHNNSPLHF	TRBV4-2	TRBJ1-6
CASSLMGAGEPQETQYF	TRBV7-2	TRBJ2-5
CASSYDNSLYYGYTF	TRBV6-5	TRBJ1-2
CASTAGISTGELFF	TRBV2	TRBJ2-2
CASSFKTSSIETQYF	TRBV5-4	TRBJ2-5
CASSQASYQGYTF	TRBV4-2	TRBJ1-2
CASSLNSGVGLLKETQYF	TRBV7-6	TRBJ2-5